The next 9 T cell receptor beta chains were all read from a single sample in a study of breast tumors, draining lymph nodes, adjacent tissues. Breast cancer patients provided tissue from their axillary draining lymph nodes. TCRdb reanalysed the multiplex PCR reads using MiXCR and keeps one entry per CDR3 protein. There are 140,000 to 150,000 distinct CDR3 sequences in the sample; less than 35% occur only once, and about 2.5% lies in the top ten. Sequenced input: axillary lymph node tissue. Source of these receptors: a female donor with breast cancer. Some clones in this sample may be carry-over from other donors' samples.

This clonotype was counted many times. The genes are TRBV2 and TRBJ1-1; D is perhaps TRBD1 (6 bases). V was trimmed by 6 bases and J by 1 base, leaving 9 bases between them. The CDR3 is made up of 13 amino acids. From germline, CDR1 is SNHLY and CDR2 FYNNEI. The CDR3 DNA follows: TGTGCCAGCAGATTGGGACAGAACACTGAAGCTTTCTTT. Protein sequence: CASRLGQNTEAFF.

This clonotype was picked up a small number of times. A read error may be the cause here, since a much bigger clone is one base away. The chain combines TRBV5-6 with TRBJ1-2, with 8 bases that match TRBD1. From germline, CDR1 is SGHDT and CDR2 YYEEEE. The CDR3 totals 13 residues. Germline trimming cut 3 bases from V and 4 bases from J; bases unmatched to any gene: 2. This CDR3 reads CASSWGQAYGYTF. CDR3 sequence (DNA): TGTGCCAGCAGCTGGGGACAGGCCTATGGCTACACCTTC.

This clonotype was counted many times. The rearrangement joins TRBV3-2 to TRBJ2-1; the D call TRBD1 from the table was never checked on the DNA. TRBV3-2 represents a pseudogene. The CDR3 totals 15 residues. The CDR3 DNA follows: TGTGCCAGCAGCCAAGCCCAGGGGACTTACAATGAGCAGTTCTTC. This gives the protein CASSQAQGTYNEQFF.

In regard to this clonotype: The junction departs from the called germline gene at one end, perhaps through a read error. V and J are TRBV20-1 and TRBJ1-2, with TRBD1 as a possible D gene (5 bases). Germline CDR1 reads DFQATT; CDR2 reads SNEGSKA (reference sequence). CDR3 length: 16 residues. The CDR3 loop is CSARDNHRRANYGYTF. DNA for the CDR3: TGCAGTGCCAGAGACAATCACAGGAGAGCTAACTATGGCTACACCTTC.

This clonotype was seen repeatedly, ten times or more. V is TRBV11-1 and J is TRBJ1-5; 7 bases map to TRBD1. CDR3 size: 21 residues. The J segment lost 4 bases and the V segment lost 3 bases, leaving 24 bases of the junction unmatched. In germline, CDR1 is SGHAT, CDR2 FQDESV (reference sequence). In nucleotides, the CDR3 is TGTGCCAGCAGCTTTTGGCTATGGACCCCCGCTCGGGACAGAAGAAATCAGCCCCAGCATTTT. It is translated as CASSFWLWTPARDRRNQPQHF. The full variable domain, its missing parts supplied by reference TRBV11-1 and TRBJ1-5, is EAEVAQSPRYKITEKSQAVAFWCDPISGHATLYWYRQILGQGPELLVQFQDESVVDDSQLPKDRFSAERLKGVDSTLKIQPAELGDSAMYLCASSFWLWTPARDRRNQPQHFGDGTRLSIL.

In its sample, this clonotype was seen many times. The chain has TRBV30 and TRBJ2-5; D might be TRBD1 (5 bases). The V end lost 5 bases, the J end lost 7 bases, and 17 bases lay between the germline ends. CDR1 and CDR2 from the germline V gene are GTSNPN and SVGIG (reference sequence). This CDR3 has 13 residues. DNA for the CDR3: TGTGCCTGGGGGGCAAGGGGCCAGGGGACCCAGTACTTC. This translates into CAWGARGQGTQYF.

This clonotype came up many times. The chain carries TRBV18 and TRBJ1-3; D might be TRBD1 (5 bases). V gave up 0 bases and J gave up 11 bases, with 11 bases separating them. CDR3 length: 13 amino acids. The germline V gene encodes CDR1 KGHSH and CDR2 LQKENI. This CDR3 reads CASSPPETAAIYF. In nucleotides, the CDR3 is TGTGCCAGCTCACCACCTGAGACAGCTGCCATATATTTT.

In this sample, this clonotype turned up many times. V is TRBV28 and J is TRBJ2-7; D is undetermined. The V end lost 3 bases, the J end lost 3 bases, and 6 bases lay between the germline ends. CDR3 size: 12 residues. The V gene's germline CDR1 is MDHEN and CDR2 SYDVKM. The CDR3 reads CASSFRSYEQYF. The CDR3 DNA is TGTGCCAGCAGTTTCAGGAGCTACGAGCAGTACTTC.

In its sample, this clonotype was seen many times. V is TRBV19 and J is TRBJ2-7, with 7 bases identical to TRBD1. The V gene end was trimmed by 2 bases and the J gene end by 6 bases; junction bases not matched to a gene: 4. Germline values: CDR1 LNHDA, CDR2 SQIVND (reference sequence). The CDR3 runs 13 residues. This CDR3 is CASSIYRGTEQYV. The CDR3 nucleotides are TGTGCCAGTAGTATATACAGGGGAACCGAGCAGTACGTC.